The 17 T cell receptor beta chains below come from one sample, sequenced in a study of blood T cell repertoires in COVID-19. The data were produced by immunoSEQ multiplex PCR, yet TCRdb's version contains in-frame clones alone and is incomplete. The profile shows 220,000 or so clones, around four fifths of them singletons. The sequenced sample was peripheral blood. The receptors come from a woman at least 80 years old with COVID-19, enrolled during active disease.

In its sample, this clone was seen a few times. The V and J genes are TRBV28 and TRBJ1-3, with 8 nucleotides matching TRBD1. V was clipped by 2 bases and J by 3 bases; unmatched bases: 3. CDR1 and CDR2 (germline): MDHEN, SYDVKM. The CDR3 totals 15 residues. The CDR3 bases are TGTGCCAGCAGTTTAGGGGACAGGCTTGGAAACACCATATATTTT. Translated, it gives CASSLGDRLGNTIYF.

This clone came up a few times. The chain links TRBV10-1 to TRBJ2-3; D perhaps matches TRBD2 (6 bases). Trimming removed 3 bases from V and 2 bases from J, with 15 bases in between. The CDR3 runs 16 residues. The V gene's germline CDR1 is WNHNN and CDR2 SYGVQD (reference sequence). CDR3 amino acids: CASSDPLRGATDTQYF. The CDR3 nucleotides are TGCGCCAGCAGTGACCCTCTGCGGGGAGCCACAGATACGCAGTATTTT.

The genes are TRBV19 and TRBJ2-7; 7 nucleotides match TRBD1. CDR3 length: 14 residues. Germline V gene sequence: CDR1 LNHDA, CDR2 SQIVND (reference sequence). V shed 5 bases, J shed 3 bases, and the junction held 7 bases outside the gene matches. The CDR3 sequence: CASSSGQSYYEQYF. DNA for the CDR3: TGTGCCAGTAGTTCGGGACAGAGCTACTACGAGCAGTACTTC.

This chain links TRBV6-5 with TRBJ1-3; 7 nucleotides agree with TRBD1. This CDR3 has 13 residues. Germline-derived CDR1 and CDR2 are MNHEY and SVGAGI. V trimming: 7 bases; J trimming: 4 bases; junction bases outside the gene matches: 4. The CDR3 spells CASNPTGGNTIYF. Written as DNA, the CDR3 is TGTGCCAGCAACCCGACAGGGGGAAACACCATATATTTT.

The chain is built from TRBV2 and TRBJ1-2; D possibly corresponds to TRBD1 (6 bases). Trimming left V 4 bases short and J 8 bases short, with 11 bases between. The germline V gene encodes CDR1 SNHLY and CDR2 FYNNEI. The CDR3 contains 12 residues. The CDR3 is CASSGTGQGYTF. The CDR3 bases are TGTGCCAGCAGTGGAACAGGACAGGGCTACACCTTC. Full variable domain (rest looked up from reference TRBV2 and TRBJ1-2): EPEVTQTPSHQVTQMGQEVILRCVPISNHLYFYWYRQILGQKVEFLVSFYNNEISEKSEIFDDQFSVERPDGSNFTLKIRSTKLEDSAMYFCASSGTGQGYTFGSGTRLTVV.

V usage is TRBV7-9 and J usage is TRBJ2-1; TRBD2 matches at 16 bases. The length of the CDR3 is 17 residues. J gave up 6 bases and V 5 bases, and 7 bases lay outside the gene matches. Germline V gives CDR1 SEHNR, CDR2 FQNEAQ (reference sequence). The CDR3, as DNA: TGTGCCAGCAGCCCACCGGGACTAGCGGGAGGGCCCAATGAGCAGTTCTTC. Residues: CASSPPGLAGGPNEQFF.

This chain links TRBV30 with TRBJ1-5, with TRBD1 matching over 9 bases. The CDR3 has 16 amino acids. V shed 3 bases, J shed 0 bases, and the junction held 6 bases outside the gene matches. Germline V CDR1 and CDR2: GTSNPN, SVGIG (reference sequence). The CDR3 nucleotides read TGTGCCTGGAGGGGACAGGGAGGATATAGCAATCAGCCCCAGCATTTT. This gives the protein CAWRGQGGYSNQPQHF.

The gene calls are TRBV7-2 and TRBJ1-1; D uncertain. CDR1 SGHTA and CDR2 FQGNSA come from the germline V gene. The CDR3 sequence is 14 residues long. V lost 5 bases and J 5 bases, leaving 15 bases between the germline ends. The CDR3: CASSPLMGWTEAFF. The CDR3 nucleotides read TGTGCCAGCAGCCCCCTGATGGGCTGGACTGAAGCTTTCTTT. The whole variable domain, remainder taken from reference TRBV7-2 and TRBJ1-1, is GAGVSQSPSNKVTEKGKDVELRCDPISGHTALYWYRQSLGQGLEFLIYFQGNSAPDKSGLPSDRFSAERTGGSVSTLTIQRTQQEDSAVYLCASSPLMGWTEAFFGQGTRLTVV.

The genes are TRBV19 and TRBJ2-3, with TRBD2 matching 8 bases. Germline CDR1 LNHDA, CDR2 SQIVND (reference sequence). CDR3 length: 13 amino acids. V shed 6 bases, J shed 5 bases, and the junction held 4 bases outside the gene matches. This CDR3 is CASSGGAGDTQYF. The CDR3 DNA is TGTGCCAGTAGCGGGGGGGCGGGAGATACGCAGTATTTT.

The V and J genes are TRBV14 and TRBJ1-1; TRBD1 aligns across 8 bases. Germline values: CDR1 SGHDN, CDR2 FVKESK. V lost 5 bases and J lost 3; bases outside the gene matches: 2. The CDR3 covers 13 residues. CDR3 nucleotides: TGTGCCAGCAGCGACAGGGGTCACACTGAAGCTTTCTTT. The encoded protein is CASSDRGHTEAFF.

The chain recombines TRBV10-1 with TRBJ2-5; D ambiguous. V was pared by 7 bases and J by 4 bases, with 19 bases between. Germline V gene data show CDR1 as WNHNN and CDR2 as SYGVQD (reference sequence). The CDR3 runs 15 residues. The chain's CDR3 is CASTVRFPKRETQYF. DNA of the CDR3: TGCGCCAGCACTGTCCGGTTCCCTAAACGAGAGACCCAGTACTTC.

The CDR3 DNA is TGCGCCAGCAGCTCTGAGGGGGGCACAGATACGCAGTATTTT. Protein: CASSSEGGTDTQYF. The J gene is TRBJ2-3, the V gene TRBV5-1, with D possibly matching TRBD1 (6 bases). The germline gives CDR1 SGHRS, CDR2 YFSETQ. The CDR3 is 14 amino acids. The V gene lost 3 bases and the J gene lost 1 base, with 9 bases spanning the gap.

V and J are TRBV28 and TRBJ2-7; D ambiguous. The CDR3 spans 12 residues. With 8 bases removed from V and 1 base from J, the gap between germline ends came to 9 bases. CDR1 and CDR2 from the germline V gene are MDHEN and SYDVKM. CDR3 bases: TGTGCCAGCCACACCTTTTCCTACGAGCAGTACTTC. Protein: CASHTFSYEQYF.

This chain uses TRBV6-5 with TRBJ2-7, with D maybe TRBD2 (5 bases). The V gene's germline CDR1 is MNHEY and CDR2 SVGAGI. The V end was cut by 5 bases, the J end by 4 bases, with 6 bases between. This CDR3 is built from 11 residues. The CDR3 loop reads CASSRGYEQYF. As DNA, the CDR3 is TGTGCCAGCAGTCGGGGTTACGAGCAGTACTTC.

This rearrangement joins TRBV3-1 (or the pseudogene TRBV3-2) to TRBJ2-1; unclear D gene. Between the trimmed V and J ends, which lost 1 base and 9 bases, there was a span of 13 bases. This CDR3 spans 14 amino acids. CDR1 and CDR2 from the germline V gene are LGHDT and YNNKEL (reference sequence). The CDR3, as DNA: TGTGCCAGCAGCCAAGCCCCGGGTGCCGGTGAGCAGTTCTTC. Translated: CASSQAPGAGEQFF.

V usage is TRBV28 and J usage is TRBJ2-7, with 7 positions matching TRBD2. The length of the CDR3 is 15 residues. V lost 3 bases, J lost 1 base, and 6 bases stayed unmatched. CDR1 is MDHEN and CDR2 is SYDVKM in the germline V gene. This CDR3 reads CASSFGGSRSYEQYF. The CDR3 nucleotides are TGTGCCAGCAGTTTTGGCGGGAGTCGGTCCTACGAGCAGTACTTC.

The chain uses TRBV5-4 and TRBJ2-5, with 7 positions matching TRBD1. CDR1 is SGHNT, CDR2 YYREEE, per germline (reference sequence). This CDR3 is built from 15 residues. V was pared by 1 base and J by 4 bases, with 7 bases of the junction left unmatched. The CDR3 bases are TGTGCCAGCAGCTTGAGTAAGGGGGCGGGAGAGACCCAGTACTTC. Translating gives CASSLSKGAGETQYF.